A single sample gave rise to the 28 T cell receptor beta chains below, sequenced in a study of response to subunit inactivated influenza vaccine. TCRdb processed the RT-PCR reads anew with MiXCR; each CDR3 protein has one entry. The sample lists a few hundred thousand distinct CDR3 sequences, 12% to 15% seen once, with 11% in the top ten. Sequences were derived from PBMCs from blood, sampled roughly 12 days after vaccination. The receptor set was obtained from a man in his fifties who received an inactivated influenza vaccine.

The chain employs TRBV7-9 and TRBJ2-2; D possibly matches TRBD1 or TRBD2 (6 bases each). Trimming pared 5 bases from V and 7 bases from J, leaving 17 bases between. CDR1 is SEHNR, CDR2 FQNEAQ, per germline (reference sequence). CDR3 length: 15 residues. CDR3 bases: TGTGCCAGCAGCGCCTCCGGGGGCATTATCGGGGAGCTGTTTTTT. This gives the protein CASSASGGIIGELFF. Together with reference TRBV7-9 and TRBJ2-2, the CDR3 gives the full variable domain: DTGVSQNPRHKITKRGQNVTFRCDPISEHNRLYWYRQTLGQGPEFLTYFQNEAQLEKSRLLSDRFSAERPKGSFSTLEIQRTEQGDSAMYLCASSASGGIIGELFFGEGSRLTVL.

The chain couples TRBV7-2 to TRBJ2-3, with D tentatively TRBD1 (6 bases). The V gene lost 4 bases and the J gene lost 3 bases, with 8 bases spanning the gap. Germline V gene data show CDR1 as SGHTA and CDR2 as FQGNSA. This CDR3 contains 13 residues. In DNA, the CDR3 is TGTGCCAGCAGCTCTACAGGGACAGATACGCAGTATTTT. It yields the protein CASSSTGTDTQYF.

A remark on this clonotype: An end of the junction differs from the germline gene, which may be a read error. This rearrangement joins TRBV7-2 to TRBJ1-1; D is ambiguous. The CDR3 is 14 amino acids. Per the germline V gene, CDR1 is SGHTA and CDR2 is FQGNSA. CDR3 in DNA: TGTGCCAGCAGCCGTGACGGAGCCAACACTGAAGTTTTCTTT. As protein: CASSRDGANTEVFF.

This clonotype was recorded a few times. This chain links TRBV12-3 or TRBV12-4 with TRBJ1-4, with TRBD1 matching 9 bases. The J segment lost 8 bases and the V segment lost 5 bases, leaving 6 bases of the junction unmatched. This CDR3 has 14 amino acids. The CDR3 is CASSAGTGYEKLFF. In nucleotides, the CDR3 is TGTGCCAGCAGTGCCGGGACAGGGTACGAAAAACTGTTTTTT.

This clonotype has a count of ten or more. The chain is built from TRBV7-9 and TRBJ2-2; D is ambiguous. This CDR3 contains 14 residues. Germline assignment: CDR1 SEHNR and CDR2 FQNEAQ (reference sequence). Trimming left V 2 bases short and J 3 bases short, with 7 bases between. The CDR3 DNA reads TGTGCCAGCAGCTTACGGGTAGACACCGGGGAGCTGTTTTTT. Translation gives CASSLRVDTGELFF.

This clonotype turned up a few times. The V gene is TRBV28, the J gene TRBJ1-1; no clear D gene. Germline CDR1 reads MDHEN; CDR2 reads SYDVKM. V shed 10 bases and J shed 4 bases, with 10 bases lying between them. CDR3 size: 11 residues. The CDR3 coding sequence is TGTGCCACTTTGGTAAGCACTGAAGCTTTCTTT. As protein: CATLVSTEAFF. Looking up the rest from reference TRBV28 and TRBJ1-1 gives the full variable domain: DVKVTQSSRYLVKRTGEKVFLECVQDMDHENMFWYRQDPGLGLRLIYFSYDVKMKEKGDIPEGYSVSREKKERFSLILESASTNQTSMYLCATLVSTEAFFGQGTRLTVV.

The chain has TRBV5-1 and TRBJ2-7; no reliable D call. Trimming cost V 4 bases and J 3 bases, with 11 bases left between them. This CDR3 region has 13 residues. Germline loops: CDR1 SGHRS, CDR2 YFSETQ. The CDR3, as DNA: TGCGCCAGCAGCCCTCGGGCCGACTACGAGCAGTACTTC. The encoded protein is CASSPRADYEQYF. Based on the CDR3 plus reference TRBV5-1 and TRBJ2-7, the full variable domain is KAGVTQTPRYLIKTRGQQVTLSCSPISGHRSVSWYQQTPGQGLQFLFEYFSETQRNKGNFPGRFSGRQFSNSRSEMNVSTLELGDSALYLCASSPRADYEQYFGPGTRLTVT.

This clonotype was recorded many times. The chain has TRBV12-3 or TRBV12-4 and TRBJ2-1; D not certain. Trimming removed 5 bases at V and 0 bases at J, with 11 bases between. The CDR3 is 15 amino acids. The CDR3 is CASSLSLSSYNEQFF. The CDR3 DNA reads TGTGCCAGCAGTCTCAGCCTAAGCTCCTACAATGAGCAGTTCTTC.

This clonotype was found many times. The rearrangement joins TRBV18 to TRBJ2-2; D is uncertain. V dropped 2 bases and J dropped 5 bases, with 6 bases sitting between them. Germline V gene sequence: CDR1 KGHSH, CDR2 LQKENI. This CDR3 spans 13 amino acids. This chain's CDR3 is CASSPIQTGELFF. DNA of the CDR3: TGTGCCAGCTCACCAATCCAAACCGGGGAGCTGTTTTTT.

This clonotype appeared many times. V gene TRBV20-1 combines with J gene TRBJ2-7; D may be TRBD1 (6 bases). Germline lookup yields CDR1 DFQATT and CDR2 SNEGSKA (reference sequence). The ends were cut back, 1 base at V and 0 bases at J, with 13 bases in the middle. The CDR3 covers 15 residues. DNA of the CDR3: TGCAGTGCTAGAGGCCGAGGGGACAACTCCTACGAGCAGTACTTC. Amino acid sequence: CSARGRGDNSYEQYF.

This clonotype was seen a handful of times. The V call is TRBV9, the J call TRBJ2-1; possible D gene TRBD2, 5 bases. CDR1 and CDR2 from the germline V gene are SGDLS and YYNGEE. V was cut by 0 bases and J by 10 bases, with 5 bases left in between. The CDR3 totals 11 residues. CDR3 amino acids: CASSVGGEQFF. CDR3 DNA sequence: TGTGCCAGCAGCGTAGGAGGGGAGCAGTTCTTC.

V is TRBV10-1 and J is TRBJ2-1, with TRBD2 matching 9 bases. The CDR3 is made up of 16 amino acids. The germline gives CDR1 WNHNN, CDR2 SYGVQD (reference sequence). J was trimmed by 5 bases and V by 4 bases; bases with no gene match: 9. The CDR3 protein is CASSARLAGPNNEQFF. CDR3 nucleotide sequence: TGCGCCAGCAGTGCGCGTCTAGCGGGGCCCAACAATGAGCAGTTCTTC.

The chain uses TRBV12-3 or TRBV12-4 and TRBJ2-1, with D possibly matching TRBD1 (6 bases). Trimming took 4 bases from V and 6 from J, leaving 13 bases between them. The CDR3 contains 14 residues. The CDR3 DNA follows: TGTGCCAGCAGTTCAGGGGACGATTCCAATGAGCAGTTCTTC. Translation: CASSSGDDSNEQFF.

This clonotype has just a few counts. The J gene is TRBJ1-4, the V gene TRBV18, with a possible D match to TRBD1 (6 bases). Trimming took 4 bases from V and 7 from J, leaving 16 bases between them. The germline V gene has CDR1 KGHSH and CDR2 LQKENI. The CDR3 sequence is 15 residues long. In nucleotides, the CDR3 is TGTGCCAGCTCACTCATGGGGGCGCAGGTTGAAAAACTGTTTTTT. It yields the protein CASSLMGAQVEKLFF.

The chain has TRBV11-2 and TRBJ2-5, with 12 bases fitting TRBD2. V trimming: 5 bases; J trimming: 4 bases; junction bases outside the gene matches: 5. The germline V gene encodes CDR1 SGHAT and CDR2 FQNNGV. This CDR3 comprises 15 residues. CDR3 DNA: TGTGCCAGCAGCAGGACTAGCGGGGCGGGAGAGACCCAGTACTTC. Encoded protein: CASSRTSGAGETQYF.

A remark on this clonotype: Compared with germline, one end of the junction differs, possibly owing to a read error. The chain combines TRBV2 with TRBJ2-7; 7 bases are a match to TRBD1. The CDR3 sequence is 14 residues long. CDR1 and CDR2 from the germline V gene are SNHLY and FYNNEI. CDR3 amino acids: CASSEGRWAGTVIF. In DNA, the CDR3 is TGTGCCAGCAGTGAAGGACGATGGGCCGGGACAGTCATCTTC.

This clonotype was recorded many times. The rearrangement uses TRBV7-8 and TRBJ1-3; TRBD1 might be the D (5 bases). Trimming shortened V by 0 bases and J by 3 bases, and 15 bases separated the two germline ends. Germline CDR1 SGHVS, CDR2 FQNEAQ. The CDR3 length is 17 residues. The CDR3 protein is CASSLAVGWTLGNTIYF. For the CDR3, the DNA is TGTGCCAGCAGCTTAGCTGTGGGTTGGACACTTGGAAACACCATATATTTT.

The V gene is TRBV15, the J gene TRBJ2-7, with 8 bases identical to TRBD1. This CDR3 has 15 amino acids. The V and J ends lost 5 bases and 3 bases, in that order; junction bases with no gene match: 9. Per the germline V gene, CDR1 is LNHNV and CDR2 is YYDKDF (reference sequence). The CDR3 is CATSAGQGAFYEQYF. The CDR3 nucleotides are TGTGCCACCAGCGCCGGACAGGGAGCTTTCTACGAGCAGTACTTC.

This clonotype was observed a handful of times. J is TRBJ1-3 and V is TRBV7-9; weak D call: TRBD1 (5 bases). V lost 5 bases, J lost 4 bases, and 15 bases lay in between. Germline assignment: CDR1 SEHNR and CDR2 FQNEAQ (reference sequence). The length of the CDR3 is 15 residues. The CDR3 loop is CASSLGDVGGNTIYF. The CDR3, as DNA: TGTGCCAGCAGCCTAGGGGACGTCGGGGGAAACACCATATATTTT.

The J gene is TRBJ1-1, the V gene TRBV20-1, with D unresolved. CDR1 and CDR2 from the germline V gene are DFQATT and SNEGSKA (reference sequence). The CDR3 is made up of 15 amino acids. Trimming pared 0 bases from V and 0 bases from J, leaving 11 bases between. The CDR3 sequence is CSAREGSGLNTEAFF. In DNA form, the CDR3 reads TGCAGTGCTAGAGAAGGGAGTGGTCTGAACACTGAAGCTTTCTTT.

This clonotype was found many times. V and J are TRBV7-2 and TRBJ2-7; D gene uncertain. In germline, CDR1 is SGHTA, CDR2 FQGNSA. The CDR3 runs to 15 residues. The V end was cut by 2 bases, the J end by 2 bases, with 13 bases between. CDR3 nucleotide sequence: TGTGCCAGCAGCTTAACCCTACCCGGGCCCTACGAGCAGTACTTC. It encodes CASSLTLPGPYEQYF.

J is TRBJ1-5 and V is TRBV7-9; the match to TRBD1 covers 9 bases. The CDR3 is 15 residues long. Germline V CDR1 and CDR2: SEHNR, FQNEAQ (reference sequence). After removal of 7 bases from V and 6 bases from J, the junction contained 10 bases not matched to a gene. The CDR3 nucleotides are TGTGCCAGCACCAAGACAGGGGGTGTTGCTCAGCCCCAGCATTTT. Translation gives CASTKTGGVAQPQHF.

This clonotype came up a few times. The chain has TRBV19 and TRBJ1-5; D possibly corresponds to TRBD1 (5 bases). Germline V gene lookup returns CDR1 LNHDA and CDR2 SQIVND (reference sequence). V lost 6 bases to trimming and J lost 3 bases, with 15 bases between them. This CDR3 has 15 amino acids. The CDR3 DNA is TGTGCCAGTAGAGGAGGGACCGCGCTCAATCAGCCCCAGCATTTT. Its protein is CASRGGTALNQPQHF. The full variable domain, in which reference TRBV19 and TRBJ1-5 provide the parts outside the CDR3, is DGGITQSPKYLFRKEGQNVTLSCEQNLNHDAMYWYRQDPGQGLRLIYYSQIVNDFQKGDIAEGYSVSREKKESFPLTVTSAQKNPTAFYLCASRGGTALNQPQHFGDGTRLSIL.

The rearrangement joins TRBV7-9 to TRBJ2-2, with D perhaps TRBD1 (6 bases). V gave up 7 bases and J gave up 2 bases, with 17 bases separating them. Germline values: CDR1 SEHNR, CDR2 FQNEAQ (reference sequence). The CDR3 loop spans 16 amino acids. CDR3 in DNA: TGTGCCAGCACCCCTACAGGGCGAGTAAACACCGGGGAGCTGTTTTTT. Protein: CASTPTGRVNTGELFF.

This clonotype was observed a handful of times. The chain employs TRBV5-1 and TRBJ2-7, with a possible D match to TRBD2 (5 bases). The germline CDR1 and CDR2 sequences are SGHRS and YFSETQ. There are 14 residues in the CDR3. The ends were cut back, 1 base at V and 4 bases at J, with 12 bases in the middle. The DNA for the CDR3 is TGCGCCAGCAGCTTGACAGCCGAGGGATACGAGCAGTACTTC. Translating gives CASSLTAEGYEQYF.

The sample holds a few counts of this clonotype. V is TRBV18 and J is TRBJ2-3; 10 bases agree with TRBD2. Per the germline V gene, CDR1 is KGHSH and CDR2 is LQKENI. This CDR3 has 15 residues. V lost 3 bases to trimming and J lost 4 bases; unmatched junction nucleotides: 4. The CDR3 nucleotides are TGTGCCAGCTCACCCCTAGCGGGAGTGCCAGATACGCAGTATTTT. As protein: CASSPLAGVPDTQYF.

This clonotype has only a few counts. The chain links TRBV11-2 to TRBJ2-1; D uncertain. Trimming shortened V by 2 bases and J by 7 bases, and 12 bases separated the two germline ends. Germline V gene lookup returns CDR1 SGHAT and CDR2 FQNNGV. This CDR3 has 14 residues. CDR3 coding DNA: TGTGCCAGCAGCTTACAAGTAGGGTGGAATGAGCAGTTCTTC. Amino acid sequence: CASSLQVGWNEQFF.

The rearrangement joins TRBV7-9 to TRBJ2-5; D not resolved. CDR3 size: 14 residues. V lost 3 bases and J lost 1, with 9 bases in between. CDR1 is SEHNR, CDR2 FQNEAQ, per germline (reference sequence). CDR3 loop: CASSLNRLQETQYF. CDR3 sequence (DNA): TGTGCCAGCAGCTTGAACAGACTCCAAGAGACCCAGTACTTC.